Following are 21 T cell receptor beta chains from one sample sequenced in a study of T cells in Graves' hyperthyroidism and ophthalmopathy. Authors of the study amplified TCR beta CDR3 regions from RNA transcripts. Researchers ran a first-round RT-PCR on the TCR CDR3 using the HTBI primer set. TCRdb reanalysed the multiplex PCR reads using MiXCR and keeps one entry per CDR3 protein. Of roughly 800,000 distinct CDR3 sequences listed, about 38% are singletons. The sample comprised blood. These receptors were taken from a man aged 18 to 29 with Graves' hyperthyroidism.

This clonotype was detected many times. CDR3 loop: CASSLSNTIYF. CDR3 bases: TGTGCCAGCAGTTTAAGTAACACCATATATTTT. This chain joins TRBV12-3 or TRBV12-4 and TRBJ1-3; D gene unclear. The CDR3 is made up of 11 amino acids. With 2 bases removed from V and 7 bases from J, the gap between germline ends came to 3 bases.

For this clonotype: At one end the junction does not follow the germline gene, possibly because of a read error. V is TRBV7-2 and J is TRBJ2-7; tentatively, D is TRBD1 (5 bases). Germline V gene sequence: CDR1 SGHTA, CDR2 FQGNSA. The CDR3 is made up of 14 amino acids. The DNA of the CDR3 is TGCGCCAGCAGCCAAGCCTCCCAGGGTTACGAGCAGTACTTC. Encoded protein: CASSQASQGYEQYF.

The V gene is TRBV7-9, the J gene TRBJ1-5; D unclear. The CDR3 covers 15 residues. Germline V CDR1 and CDR2: SEHNR, FQNEAQ (reference sequence). V lost 4 bases to trimming and J lost 0 bases, with 10 bases between them. The CDR3 nucleotides read TGTGCCAGCAGCTCCTCACTCGCTAGCAATCAGCCCCAGCATTTT. Its translation: CASSSSLASNQPQHF.

This clonotype has only a few counts. The chain joins TRBV6-6 to TRBJ1-5; D uncertain. V was trimmed by 8 bases and J by 0 bases, leaving 11 bases between them. CDR3 length equals 14 residues. Germline loops: CDR1 MNHNY, CDR2 SVGAGI (reference sequence). CDR3 DNA: TGTGCCAGCGGAGTAGGACCTAGCAATCAGCCCCAGCATTTT. This encodes CASGVGPSNQPQHF.

The genes are TRBV19 and TRBJ1-2; no definite D call. The CDR3 has 16 amino acids. Trimming took off 5 bases at V and 4 bases at J, with 20 bases between the two ends. Looked up from germline, CDR1 is LNHDA and CDR2 is SQIVND (reference sequence). The chain's CDR3 is CASSYWESGGGYGYTF. CDR3 nucleotide sequence: TGTGCCAGTAGTTACTGGGAATCGGGCGGAGGCTATGGCTACACCTTC.

This clonotype was counted a few times. In DNA form, the CDR3 reads TGTGCCAGCAGCCAATTAGAATCGGGGTCCTACGAGCAGTACTTC. This gives the protein CASSQLESGSYEQYF. The V gene is TRBV14, the J gene TRBJ2-7; a possible D gene is TRBD2 (5 bases). V was clipped by 2 bases and J by 1 base, with 12 bases between them. The CDR3 has 15 amino acids. Germline V gene data show CDR1 as SGHDN and CDR2 as FVKESK.

This chain links TRBV5-5 with TRBJ2-7, with TRBD1 matching 7 bases. V trimming: 0 bases; J trimming: 4 bases; junction bases outside the gene matches: 7. Germline V gives CDR1 SGHKS, CDR2 YYEKEE (reference sequence). The CDR3 runs to 15 residues. The CDR3 here is CASSLEGASGYEQYF. The CDR3 DNA reads as TGTGCCAGCAGCTTGGAGGGGGCGAGTGGATACGAGCAGTACTTC.

This chain joins TRBV25-1 and TRBJ1-6; D is possibly TRBD1 (5 bases). The CDR3 totals 14 residues. Per germline, CDR1 MGHDK and CDR2 SYGVNS. The ends were cut back, 5 bases at V and 9 bases at J, with 14 bases in the middle. CDR3 sequence reads: CASSLGGEVSPLHF. In nucleotides, the CDR3 is TGTGCCAGCAGTCTGGGGGGTGAGGTTTCACCCCTCCACTTT.

In its sample, this clonotype was seen a few times. The chain joins TRBV11-3 to TRBJ1-1; D gene uncertain. Trimming took 1 base from V and 8 from J, leaving 20 bases between them. The CDR3 has 16 residues. CDR1 and CDR2 (germline): SGHNT, YENEEA. Written as DNA, the CDR3 is TGTGCCAGCAGCTTAGTCTCAAAAGGGCTGACTCCCGAAGCTTTCTTT. This sequence encodes CASSLVSKGLTPEAFF.

The genes are TRBV7-9 and TRBJ2-2; D is unresolved. Trimming cost V 5 bases and J 3 bases, with 10 bases left between them. The CDR3 loop spans 14 amino acids. Germline CDR1 SEHNR, CDR2 FQNEAQ (reference sequence). In nucleotides, the CDR3 is TGTGCCAGCAGCATAGGCGGACACACCGGGGAGCTGTTTTTT. This sequence encodes CASSIGGHTGELFF.

Turning to this clonotype: This clone may be a read error of a much larger clone one base away. The chain is built from TRBV5-6 and TRBJ2-5, with 11 positions matching TRBD2. The germline V gene has CDR1 SGHDT and CDR2 YYEEEE. V shed 2 bases, J shed 5 bases, and the junction held 2 bases outside the gene matches. The CDR3 covers 14 residues. CDR3 bases: TGTGCCAGCAGCTTTAGCGGGAGGGTGGAGACCCAGTACTTC. Translation: CASSFSGRVETQYF.

This sequence joins TRBV29-1 and TRBJ1-1, with D tentatively TRBD1 (6 bases). CDR1 is SQVTM, CDR2 ANQGSEA, per germline. The V end lost 1 base, the J end lost 8 bases, and 11 bases lay between the germline ends. This CDR3 has 12 amino acids. CDR3 in amino acids: CSVEGVGGEAFF. CDR3 coding DNA: TGCAGCGTTGAAGGCGTTGGGGGCGAAGCTTTCTTT.

Concerning this clonotype: One junction end does not reproduce the germline sequence, and a read error may be involved. V is TRBV19 and J is TRBJ1-3; D remains ambiguous. Germline loops: CDR1 LNHDA, CDR2 SQIVND (reference sequence). The CDR3 is 10 residues long. Here the CDR3 DNA reads TGTGCCAGTAGTTACGACACCATTTATTTT. Translated, it gives CASSYDTIYF.

This sequence joins TRBV6-1 and TRBJ2-2; 9 bases line up with TRBD1. The ends lost 8 bases at V and 4 bases at J; junction bases unmatched: 5. Germline CDR1 and CDR2: MNHNS and SASEGT. The CDR3 is made up of 14 amino acids. The CDR3 reads CASPGQGFTGELFF. CDR3 bases: TGTGCCAGCCCCGGACAGGGGTTCACCGGGGAGCTGTTTTTT.

This chain connects TRBV2 to TRBJ2-5, with D tentatively TRBD1 (5 bases). CDR1 is SNHLY and CDR2 is FYNNEI in the germline V gene. Trimming removed 5 bases from V and 5 bases from J, with 18 bases in between. The CDR3 runs 15 residues. CDR3 sequence reads: CASSYIREGWETQYF. The CDR3 DNA reads as TGTGCCAGCAGTTACATCAGGGAAGGGTGGGAGACCCAGTACTTC. Full variable domain (rest looked up from reference TRBV2 and TRBJ2-5): EPEVTQTPSHQVTQMGQEVILRCVPISNHLYFYWYRQILGQKVEFLVSFYNNEISEKSEIFDDQFSVERPDGSNFTLKIRSTKLEDSAMYFCASSYIREGWETQYFGPGTRLLVL.

This clonotype was seen at least ten times. This chain links TRBV10-3 with TRBJ1-3, with 7 bases identical to TRBD1. Germline-derived CDR1 and CDR2 are ENHRY and SYGVKD. The CDR3 length is 16 residues. Unmatched junction bases numbered 9, after V lost 7 bases and J lost 0 bases. The CDR3 DNA reads TGTGCCATCACGGGGGACAGAGGATTCTCTGGAAACACCATATATTTT. Translation: CAITGDRGFSGNTIYF.

Many counts were recorded for this clonotype. This chain links TRBV20-1 with TRBJ1-1; no clear D gene. Trimming removed 0 bases from V and 3 bases from J, with 8 bases in between. The germline CDR1 and CDR2 sequences are DFQATT and SNEGSKA (reference sequence). The CDR3 runs to 13 residues. CDR3 in DNA: TGCAGTGCTAGAGATCCGGAGGACACTGAAGCTTTCTTT. Its protein is CSARDPEDTEAFF.

This clonotype appeared many times. V gene TRBV29-1 combines with J gene TRBJ2-7, with 10 bases aligning to TRBD1. The trim removed 7 bases at V and 5 bases at J, leaving 8 bases unmatched. CDR1 and CDR2 (germline): SQVTM, ANQGSEA. The CDR3 is 13 amino acids. The CDR3 coding sequence is TGCAGCGCCTCGACAGGGGGCCCTCACGAGCAGTACTTC. Its translation is CSASTGGPHEQYF.

The rearrangement uses TRBV15 and TRBJ1-5; D is uncertain. The length of the CDR3 is 15 residues. Germline V lookup: CDR1 LNHNV, CDR2 YYDKDF (reference sequence). The V gene lost 4 bases and the J gene lost 5 bases, with 15 bases spanning the gap. The CDR3 here is CATSTGRNGDQPQHF. CDR3 nucleotide sequence: TGTGCCACCAGCACTGGCCGGAATGGCGATCAGCCCCAGCATTTT.

This clonotype was counted many times. CDR3 sequence (DNA): TGTGCCAGCAGTTTAGCGGGTGCAGCTTATGGCTACACCTTC. Translated, it gives CASSLAGAAYGYTF. The genes are TRBV12-3 or TRBV12-4 and TRBJ1-2; D call uncertain. The CDR3 loop spans 14 amino acids. Deletions cut 0 bases from V and 5 bases from J, with 10 bases between.

Comment on this clonotype: A read error may explain this, as a much larger clone is one base away. The chain has TRBV6-1 and TRBJ2-5, with D maybe TRBD2 (5 bases). V was pared by 2 bases and J by 7 bases, with 11 bases between. CDR3 length: 13 residues. CDR1 and CDR2 (germline): MNHNS, SASEGT. CDR3 sequence: CASSECREGTQYF. Written as DNA, the CDR3 is TGTGCCAGCAGTGAATGTCGGGAAGGGACCCAGTACTTC.